This TCR beta chain originates from a study of T cell changes during pregnancy in multiple sclerosis. Germline loops: CDR1 MDHEN, CDR2 SYDVKM. The CDR3 has 14 amino acids. J was trimmed by 5 bases and V by 6 bases; bases with no gene match: 8. Only in-frame clones appear in the TCRdb table, and some are missing; sequencing was by immunoSEQ multiplex PCR. The repertoire holds 35,000 to 50,000 clones, with about 90% as singletons. V gene TRBV28 combines with J gene TRBJ2-7, with 9 bases identical to TRBD1. The sequence came from a female donor in good health, enrolled as a control in a pregnancy study. The sequenced sample was CD4+ T cells from peripheral blood mononuclear cells, obtained after pregnancy. The CDR3 bases are TGTGCCAGCAGGTCACAGGGGGCAGGGGACGAGCAGTACTTC. This translates into CASRSQGAGDEQYF.